Listed below are T cell receptor beta chains from one sample, sequenced in a study of CD8+ T cells in alopecia areata. Data came from immunoSEQ multiplex PCR; TCRdb stores just in-frame clones and leaves some out. The top ten hold roughly 1.3% of the sample, which has 80,000 to 100,000 clones, around 45% seen once. The material sequenced was CD4+ T cells sorted from blood. The receptors here all came from a human donor with alopecia areata. The CDR3 runs from the conserved cysteine through the conserved F or W. Each record gives: V gene, J gene, D gene, clone size, CDR3 protein, CDR3 DNA. A D gene is named only where the DNA matches it firmly. Expanded clones are given a class, and other clones once, few, many or no size at all.

v_call: TRBV7-2; j_call: TRBJ2-7; d_call: TRBD1; clone_size: .; cdr3_aa: CASRTTGDYEQYF; cdr3_nt: TGTGCCAGCAGGACCACAGGGGACTACGAGCAGTACTTC
v_call: TRBV7-9; j_call: TRBJ2-5; d_call: .; clone_size: .; cdr3_aa: CASSPGYF; cdr3_nt: TGTGCCAGCAGCCCGGGGTACTTC
v_call: TRBV4-1; j_call: TRBJ1-2; d_call: .; clone_size: .; cdr3_aa: CASSQVVTNYGYTF; cdr3_nt: TGCGCCAGCAGCCAAGTAGTCACCAACTATGGCTACACCTTC
v_call: TRBV7-2; j_call: TRBJ1-6; d_call: .; clone_size: .; cdr3_aa: CASSLSRGLGNSPLHF; cdr3_nt: TGTGCCAGCAGCTTAAGTAGAGGGCTTGGTAATTCACCCCTCCACTTT
v_call: TRBV5-1; j_call: TRBJ2-6; d_call: TRBD1; clone_size: .; cdr3_aa: CASSDRGLSGANVLTF; cdr3_nt: TGCGCCAGCTCCGACAGGGGACTGAGTGGGGCCAACGTCCTGACTTTC
v_call: TRBV2; j_call: TRBJ2-1; d_call: .; clone_size: .; cdr3_aa: CASSATGASYNEQFF; cdr3_nt: TGTGCCAGCAGTGCGACGGGGGCTTCCTACAATGAGCAGTTCTTC
v_call: TRBV28; j_call: TRBJ1-1; d_call: .; clone_size: few; cdr3_aa: CASSLSAKGTEAFF; cdr3_nt: TGTGCCAGCAGTTTGAGTGCCAAAGGGACTGAAGCTTTCTTT
v_call: TRBV6-1; j_call: TRBJ1-1; d_call: .; clone_size: .; cdr3_aa: CASSEGAGIGEAFF; cdr3_nt: TGTGCCAGCAGTGAAGGGGCAGGAATAGGTGAAGCTTTCTTT
v_call: TRBV7-2; j_call: TRBJ2-2; d_call: .; clone_size: .; cdr3_aa: CASSLLSGELFF; cdr3_nt: TGTGCCAGCAGCTTACTCTCTGGGGAGCTGTTTTTT
v_call: TRBV28; j_call: TRBJ2-3; d_call: .; clone_size: few; cdr3_aa: CASSPGADTQYF; cdr3_nt: TGTGCCAGCTCTCCAGGGGCAGATACGCAGTATTTT
v_call: TRBV29-1; j_call: TRBJ2-1; d_call: .; clone_size: few; cdr3_aa: CSVVRKDSYNEQFF; cdr3_nt: TGCAGCGTTGTTCGGAAGGACAGCTACAATGAGCAGTTCTTC
v_call: TRBV19; j_call: TRBJ1-5; d_call: .; clone_size: many; cdr3_aa: CASSISTDSNQPQHF; cdr3_nt: TGTGCCAGTAGTATTTCGACAGATAGCAATCAGCCCCAGCATTTT
v_call: TRBV30; j_call: TRBJ2-1; d_call: .; clone_size: .; cdr3_aa: CAWSVSFVKQGLNNEQFF; cdr3_nt: TGTGCCTGGAGTGTAAGCTTTGTTAAACAGGGCCTTAACAATGAGCAGTTCTTC
v_call: TRBV5-1; j_call: TRBJ2-1; d_call: .; clone_size: .; cdr3_aa: CASIPAQGGSYNEQFF; cdr3_nt: TGCGCCAGCATCCCTGCGCAGGGGGGTTCCTACAATGAGCAGTTCTTC
v_call: TRBV29-1; j_call: TRBJ2-5; d_call: .; clone_size: .; cdr3_aa: CSVEGAVGQETQYF; cdr3_nt: TGCAGCGTTGAAGGGGCGGTGGGCCAAGAGACCCAGTACTTC
v_call: TRBV2; j_call: TRBJ1-2; d_call: TRBD1; clone_size: .; cdr3_aa: CASNPPGQGAGGYTF; cdr3_nt: TGTGCCAGCAACCCACCGGGACAGGGGGCTGGTGGCTACACCTTC
v_call: TRBV7-8; j_call: TRBJ2-1; d_call: .; clone_size: few; cdr3_aa: CASSLGPSGNEQFF; cdr3_nt: TGTGCCAGCAGCTTGGGACCATCAGGCAATGAGCAGTTCTTC
v_call: TRBV7-3; j_call: TRBJ1-6; d_call: .; clone_size: .; cdr3_aa: CASSLDGGRYSPLHF; cdr3_nt: TGTGCCAGCAGCTTAGATGGGGGGCGATATTCACCCCTCCACTTT
v_call: TRBV30; j_call: TRBJ2-1; d_call: TRBD2; clone_size: .; cdr3_aa: CAWRRLAGVGEQFF; cdr3_nt: TGTGCCTGGAGACGACTAGCGGGAGTAGGGGAGCAGTTCTTC
v_call: TRBV4-1; j_call: TRBJ1-1; d_call: .; clone_size: .; cdr3_aa: CASSQSYLQNTEAFF; cdr3_nt: TGCGCCAGCAGCCAATCTTACTTACAAAACACTGAAGCTTTCTTT
v_call: TRBV15; j_call: TRBJ2-7; d_call: .; clone_size: few; cdr3_aa: CATSRGRDKPYEQYF; cdr3_nt: TGTGCCACCAGCAGAGGCCGGGACAAACCCTACGAGCAGTACTTC
v_call: TRBV30; j_call: TRBJ1-1; d_call: .; clone_size: .; cdr3_aa: CAWSVHGWAEAFF; cdr3_nt: TGTGCCTGGAGTGTTCATGGGTGGGCTGAAGCTTTCTTT
v_call: TRBV29-1; j_call: TRBJ1-6; d_call: TRBD1; clone_size: .; cdr3_aa: CSVGTGVHNSPLHF; cdr3_nt: TGCAGCGTTGGGACAGGGGTCCATAATTCACCCCTCCACTTT
v_call: TRBV5-1; j_call: TRBJ2-7; d_call: .; clone_size: .; cdr3_aa: CASSVTGFHEQYF; cdr3_nt: TGCGCCAGCAGCGTGACAGGATTCCACGAGCAGTACTTC
v_call: TRBV30; j_call: TRBJ2-5; d_call: .; clone_size: .; cdr3_aa: CAWSPGFGGQETQYF; cdr3_nt: TGTGCCTGGAGCCCAGGGTTCGGGGGTCAAGAGACCCAGTACTTC
v_call: TRBV13; j_call: TRBJ2-7; d_call: .; clone_size: .; cdr3_aa: CASSPPGVSSYEQYF; cdr3_nt: TGTGCCAGCAGCCCACCGGGGGTGAGCTCCTACGAGCAGTACTTC
v_call: TRBV7-2; j_call: TRBJ1-1; d_call: .; clone_size: .; cdr3_aa: CASSLWADPNTEAFF; cdr3_nt: TGTGCCAGCAGCTTATGGGCAGACCCGAACACTGAAGCTTTCTTT
v_call: TRBV10-3; j_call: TRBJ2-4; d_call: TRBD1; clone_size: .; cdr3_aa: CAISESTGLAKNIQYF; cdr3_nt: TGTGCCATCAGTGAGTCGACAGGGCTAGCCAAAAACATTCAGTACTTC
v_call: TRBV2; j_call: TRBJ2-6; d_call: .; clone_size: .; cdr3_aa: CAGTTAGANVLTF; cdr3_nt: TGTGCCGGGACGACGGCTGGGGCCAACGTCCTGACTTTC
v_call: TRBV5-1; j_call: TRBJ2-7; d_call: TRBD2; clone_size: .; cdr3_aa: CASRMGGGATQYF; cdr3_nt: TGCGCCAGCAGGATGGGCGGGGGGGCCACGCAGTACTTC
v_call: TRBV5-1; j_call: TRBJ2-7; d_call: TRBD2; clone_size: few; cdr3_aa: CASSLEVAGVGEQYF; cdr3_nt: TGCGCCAGCAGCTTGGAGGTAGCGGGAGTGGGTGAGCAGTACTTC
v_call: TRBV4-1; j_call: TRBJ2-7; d_call: .; clone_size: .; cdr3_aa: CASSQGIRTTNEQYF; cdr3_nt: TGCGCCAGCAGCCAAGGAATACGGACAACCAACGAGCAGTACTTC
v_call: TRBV30; j_call: TRBJ2-3; d_call: .; clone_size: once; cdr3_aa: CAWSSHGGLDTQYF; cdr3_nt: TGTGCCTGGAGTTCCCATGGGGGGTTAGATACGCAGTATTTT
v_call: TRBV7-2; j_call: TRBJ2-1; d_call: .; clone_size: few; cdr3_aa: CASSLTSLNEQFF; cdr3_nt: TGTGCCAGCAGCTTGACTAGTCTCAATGAGCAGTTCTTC
v_call: TRBV30; j_call: TRBJ2-3; d_call: TRBD1; clone_size: .; cdr3_aa: CAGQGAGDTQYF; cdr3_nt: TGTGCCGGGCAGGGGGCTGGAGATACGCAGTATTTT
v_call: TRBV29-1; j_call: TRBJ2-1; d_call: .; clone_size: few; cdr3_aa: CSVVGVDRHNEQFF; cdr3_nt: TGCAGCGTTGTGGGGGTTGACAGGCACAATGAGCAGTTCTTC
v_call: TRBV7-2; j_call: TRBJ2-5; d_call: .; clone_size: few; cdr3_aa: CASSFQAVQETQYF; cdr3_nt: TGTGCCAGCAGCTTTCAGGCAGTCCAAGAGACCCAGTACTTC
v_call: TRBV7-2; j_call: TRBJ2-5; d_call: .; clone_size: .; cdr3_aa: CASSWGSGTLRETQYF; cdr3_nt: TGTGCCAGCAGCTGGGGCTCGGGGACCCTCCGGGAGACCCAGTACTTC
v_call: TRBV9; j_call: TRBJ2-1; d_call: .; clone_size: .; cdr3_aa: CASSPGPSNEQFF; cdr3_nt: TGTGCCAGCAGCCCGGGACCCAGCAATGAGCAGTTCTTC
v_call: TRBV30; j_call: TRBJ2-2; d_call: .; clone_size: few; cdr3_aa: CAVGGQANTGELFF; cdr3_nt: TGTGCCGTCGGCGGGCAGGCGAACACCGGGGAGCTGTTTTTT
v_call: TRBV30; j_call: TRBJ2-1; d_call: .; clone_size: .; cdr3_aa: CAWRAPPGSSAYNEQFF; cdr3_nt: TGTGCCTGGAGGGCGCCCCCGGGGTCTAGCGCATACAATGAGCAGTTCTTC
v_call: TRBV7-6; j_call: TRBJ2-1; d_call: TRBD2; clone_size: .; cdr3_aa: CASSSRLAGDNEQFF; cdr3_nt: TGTGCCAGCAGCTCCCGACTAGCGGGTGACAATGAGCAGTTCTTC
v_call: TRBV15; j_call: TRBJ2-3; d_call: TRBD2; clone_size: .; cdr3_aa: CATSRVSGGLGDTQYF; cdr3_nt: TGTGCCACCAGCAGAGTTAGCGGGGGCCTCGGAGATACGCAGTATTTT
v_call: TRBV28; j_call: TRBJ2-7; d_call: .; clone_size: .; cdr3_aa: CASSFRTGASYEQYF; cdr3_nt: TGTGCCAGCAGTTTTCGAACGGGGGCCTCCTACGAGCAGTACTTC
v_call: TRBV11-3; j_call: TRBJ2-2; d_call: TRBD1; clone_size: .; cdr3_aa: CASSRDRVNTGELFF; cdr3_nt: TGTGCCAGCAGCCGTGACAGGGTGAACACCGGGGAGCTGTTTTTT
v_call: TRBV5-1; j_call: TRBJ2-1; d_call: .; clone_size: few; cdr3_aa: CASSLGPSLNEQFF; cdr3_nt: TGCGCCAGCAGCTTGGGGCCCTCTCTCAATGAGCAGTTCTTC
v_call: TRBV30; j_call: TRBJ2-6; d_call: .; clone_size: .; cdr3_aa: CAWNEVSGANVLTF; cdr3_nt: TGTGCCTGGAATGAGGTCTCTGGGGCCAACGTCCTGACTTTC
v_call: TRBV15; j_call: TRBJ2-7; d_call: .; clone_size: .; cdr3_aa: CATSVDRGPYEQYF; cdr3_nt: TGTGCCACCAGCGTAGACAGAGGACCCTACGAGCAGTACTTC
v_call: TRBV27; j_call: TRBJ1-1; d_call: .; clone_size: few; cdr3_aa: CASSLSVRGAGAFF; cdr3_nt: TGTGCCAGCAGTTTATCGGTTCGGGGGGCGGGAGCTTTCTTT
v_call: TRBV5-4; j_call: TRBJ2-5; d_call: .; clone_size: .; cdr3_aa: CASSLGLQETQYF; cdr3_nt: TGTGCCAGCAGCTTGGGTTTACAAGAGACCCAGTACTTC